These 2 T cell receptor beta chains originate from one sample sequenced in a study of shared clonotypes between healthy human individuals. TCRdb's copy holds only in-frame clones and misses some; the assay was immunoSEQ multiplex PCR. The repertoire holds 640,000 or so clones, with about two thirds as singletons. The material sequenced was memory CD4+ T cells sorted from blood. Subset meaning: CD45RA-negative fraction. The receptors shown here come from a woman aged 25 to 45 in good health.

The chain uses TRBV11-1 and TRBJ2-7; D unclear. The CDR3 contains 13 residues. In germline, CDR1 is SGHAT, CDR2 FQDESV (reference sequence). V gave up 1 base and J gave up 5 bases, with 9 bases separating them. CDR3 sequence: CASSLEDIHEQYF. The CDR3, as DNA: TGTGCCAGCAGCTTAGAAGACATCCACGAGCAGTACTTC.

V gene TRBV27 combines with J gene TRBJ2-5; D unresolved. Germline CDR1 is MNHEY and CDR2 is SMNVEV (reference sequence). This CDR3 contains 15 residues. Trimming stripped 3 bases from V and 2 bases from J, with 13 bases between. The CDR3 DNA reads TGTGCCAGCAGTTTTCGCCCAACCGGGCAAGAGACCCAGTACTTC. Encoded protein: CASSFRPTGQETQYF.